This entry features one TCR beta chain sequence. Its specificity is unknown. CDR3 length: 15 amino acids. Germline lookup yields CDR1 MDHEN and CDR2 SYDVKM. Between the trimmed V and J ends, which lost 2 bases and 5 bases, there was a span of 15 bases. This entry belongs to a study of T cell responses to AZD1222 COVID-19 vaccine. Study-level background: Pooling covered second doses at about 4 or about 12 weeks.

Produced via immunoSEQ multiplex PCR; TCRdb's table is partial and in-frame only. The repertoire has about 140,000 clones, about 90% of them found once; the top ten carry about 3%. Study-wide results and limits: There were mostly white British donors and more females than males, and clonal diversity was possibly underestimated. The peak T cell response came first, and repertoires were sampled only after it.

The clonotype originates from an adult in good health. The sample was peripheral blood, taken on day 0 of AZD1222 vaccination. The chain carries TRBV28 and TRBJ1-2, with TRBD1 as a possible D gene (5 bases). CDR3 nucleotides: TGTGCCAGCAGTTTAGGGGGAACAGGCGTTTATGGCTACACCTTC. Its translation is CASSLGGTGVYGYTF.